These 29 T cell receptor beta chains originate from one sample sequenced in a study of shared clonotypes between healthy human individuals. Some clones are missing from TCRdb's copy, which holds only in-frame ones; the method was immunoSEQ multiplex PCR. This table holds 2 million to 2.5 million clones, less than 95% found once. Sequenced: naive CD4+ T cells from PBMCs. As for subset: CD45RA+ positively selected. The receptors were gathered from a man younger than 35 in good health. Some clones in this sample may be carry-over from other donors' samples.

J is TRBJ1-1 and V is TRBV28, with TRBD1 identical over 8 bases. The V gene's germline CDR1 is MDHEN and CDR2 SYDVKM. The CDR3 runs 15 residues. V lost 7 bases and J lost 0; bases outside the gene matches: 7. The CDR3 is CASTLQGGVNTEAFF. The CDR3 region has the DNA TGTGCCAGCACCTTACAGGGGGGTGTGAACACTGAAGCTTTCTTT.

This chain connects TRBV28 to TRBJ2-7, with D tentatively TRBD1 (6 bases). Germline V lookup: CDR1 MDHEN, CDR2 SYDVKM. Deletions cut 10 bases from V and 3 bases from J, with 13 bases between. The CDR3 sequence is 12 residues long. The CDR3, as DNA: TGTGCCATAAGGGGGACCTTCTACGAGCAGTACTTC. It encodes CAIRGTFYEQYF.

The gene calls are TRBV5-1 and TRBJ2-7, with D perhaps TRBD2 (6 bases). CDR3 length: 15 residues. The germline CDR1 and CDR2 sequences are SGHRS and YFSETQ. Between the trimmed V and J ends, which lost 0 bases and 7 bases, there was a span of 17 bases. In DNA form, the CDR3 reads TGCGCCAGCAGCTTGGATGGCGGGATGGTTATTGAGCAGTACTTC. This sequence encodes CASSLDGGMVIEQYF.

This clone was recorded once. The genes are TRBV19 and TRBJ1-1, with 7 bases matching TRBD1. The length of the CDR3 is 13 residues. The trim removed 5 bases at V and 5 bases at J, leaving 5 bases unmatched. CDR1 and CDR2 from the germline V gene are LNHDA and SQIVND (reference sequence). The CDR3 bases are TGTGCCAGTAGTGCTAGGGGGCTTACTGAAGCTTTCTTT. This translates into CASSARGLTEAFF.

The V call is TRBV7-2, the J call TRBJ2-1; no definite D call. Germline-derived CDR1 and CDR2 are SGHTA and FQGNSA. CDR3 length: 14 residues. Deletions cut 4 bases from V and 7 bases from J, with 14 bases between. As DNA, the CDR3 is TGTGCCAGCAGCTACGCTACCGGGCTTAATGAGCAGTTCTTC. Translating gives CASSYATGLNEQFF.

The V gene is TRBV25-1, the J gene TRBJ2-7; 12 positions agree with TRBD2. Trimming cost V 3 bases and J 5 bases; bases outside gene matches: 8. This CDR3 spans 16 amino acids. The germline V gene has CDR1 MGHDK and CDR2 SYGVNS. The DNA of the CDR3 is TGTGCCAGCAGTGATGCCCAGACTAGCGGGAGCCACGAGCAGTACTTC. Translating it yields CASSDAQTSGSHEQYF.

The rearrangement uses TRBV5-1 and TRBJ2-3, with TRBD2 matching 11 bases. Trimming at V came to 6 bases and at J to 6 bases, leaving 9 bases not matched to a gene. The CDR3 has 15 amino acids. The V gene's germline CDR1 is SGHRS and CDR2 YFSETQ. CDR3 sequence: CASTVTSGEYDTQYF. The CDR3 coding sequence is TGCGCCAGCACGGTGACTAGCGGGGAGTACGATACGCAGTATTTT.

This chain joins TRBV5-1 and TRBJ2-7, with 10 bases fitting TRBD1. CDR1 is SGHRS, CDR2 YFSETQ, per germline. The junction had 14 bases not matched to a gene; V was cut back by 2 bases and J by 6 bases. The CDR3 consists of 17 residues. The CDR3, as DNA: TGCGCCAGCAGCTTTATCGCGGGTGGGACAGGGGAGAGCGAGCAGTACTTC. It yields the protein CASSFIAGGTGESEQYF.

The V gene is TRBV5-1, the J gene TRBJ2-1, with 14 bases matching TRBD2. Germline CDR1 reads SGHRS; CDR2 reads YFSETQ. Trimming cost V 0 bases and J 8 bases; bases outside gene matches: 7. This CDR3 is built from 17 residues. The CDR3 loop reads CASSLAGTSGSGDEQFF. CDR3 nucleotides: TGCGCCAGCAGCTTGGCCGGGACTAGCGGGAGTGGGGATGAGCAGTTCTTC.

This rearrangement joins TRBV5-1 to TRBJ2-2, with D perhaps matching TRBD2 (5 bases). The germline V gene has CDR1 SGHRS and CDR2 YFSETQ. Trimming left V 4 bases short and J 6 bases short, with 10 bases between. The CDR3 contains 13 residues. The CDR3 DNA sequence: TGCGCCAGCAGCGTCACTAGGGCCGGGGAGCTGTTTTTT. It yields the protein CASSVTRAGELFF.

This clone was seen a single time. The same CDR3 is also encoded by other DNA sequences in this sample. This rearrangement joins TRBV5-1 to TRBJ1-4; 9 nucleotides align to TRBD1. The V and J ends lost 5 bases and 8 bases, in that order; junction bases with no gene match: 4. The CDR3 sequence is 13 residues long. Per the germline V gene, CDR1 is SGHRS and CDR2 is YFSETQ. This chain's CDR3 is CASRRDREEKLFF. CDR3 coding DNA: TGCGCCAGCAGGCGGGACAGGGAAGAAAAACTGTTTTTT.

This clone was counted only a few times. The genes are TRBV5-1 and TRBJ2-1; D possibly corresponds to TRBD2 (6 bases). Per the germline V gene, CDR1 is SGHRS and CDR2 is YFSETQ. CDR3 size: 16 residues. The V and J ends lost 0 bases and 6 bases respectively, with 16 bases between them. The CDR3 DNA follows: TGCGCCAGCAGCTTGGCCGCGGGGAGAGTTACCAATGAGCAGTTCTTC. It translates to CASSLAAGRVTNEQFF.

As concerns this clone: The same CDR3 is also encoded by other DNA sequences in this sample. The CDR3 loop is CASSLQGDYGYTF. The CDR3 region has the DNA TGCGCCAGCAGCTTACAGGGCGACTATGGCTACACCTTC. The V and J genes are TRBV5-1 and TRBJ1-2, with a tentative D call TRBD1 (6 bases). Between the trimmed V and J ends, which lost 2 bases and 3 bases, there was a span of 8 bases. The germline V gene encodes CDR1 SGHRS and CDR2 YFSETQ. The CDR3 has 13 residues.

This clone was detected only once. The V gene is TRBV7-9, the J gene TRBJ2-2, with 7 bases fitting TRBD1. The CDR3 length is 16 residues. Germline V CDR1 and CDR2: SEHNR, FQNEAQ (reference sequence). V lost 8 bases and J lost 6; bases outside the gene matches: 15. The CDR3: CASGNEGQVHPGELFF. CDR3 in DNA: TGTGCCAGCGGCAACGAAGGACAGGTTCATCCCGGGGAGCTGTTTTTT.

The rearrangement uses TRBV28 and TRBJ2-1; 7 nucleotides match TRBD2. This CDR3 region has 12 residues. The V gene end was trimmed by 8 bases and the J gene end by 4 bases; junction bases not matched to a gene: 2. CDR1 is MDHEN, CDR2 SYDVKM, per germline. CDR3: CASAGEYNEQFF. In DNA, the CDR3 is TGTGCCAGCGCGGGAGAGTACAATGAGCAGTTCTTC.

The chain uses TRBV2 and TRBJ2-1, with D possibly TRBD2 on 6 matching bases. V shed 8 bases and J shed 1 base, with 24 bases lying between them. The germline gives CDR1 SNHLY, CDR2 FYNNEI. The CDR3 contains 18 residues. The CDR3 DNA reads as TGTGCCAGCCCCGGACCTGAGGCTTGGGGGGTATCCTACAATGAGCAGTTCTTC. Translated: CASPGPEAWGVSYNEQFF.

The V call is TRBV15, the J call TRBJ2-6; D is perhaps TRBD2 (5 bases). Germline CDR1 LNHNV, CDR2 YYDKDF (reference sequence). V lost 0 bases to trimming and J lost 0 bases, with 18 bases between them. This CDR3 has 20 residues. CDR3 nucleotides: TGTGCCACCAGCAGAGATCCGGCGGCCCCTAGCCACTCTGGGGCCAACGTCCTGACTTTC. Translating it yields CATSRDPAAPSHSGANVLTF. Full variable domain (outside the CDR3, taken from reference TRBV15 and TRBJ2-6): DAMVIQNPRYQVTQFGKPVTLSCSQTLNHNVMYWYQQKSSQAPKLLFHYYDKDFNNEADTPDNFQSRRPNTSFCFLDIRSPGLGDTAMYLCATSRDPAAPSHSGANVLTFGAGSRLTVL.

About this clone itself: At the DNA level, this CDR3 is encoded by other sequences in the same sample as well. The gene calls are TRBV19 and TRBJ2-3, with D unclear. Germline V gene data show CDR1 as LNHDA and CDR2 as SQIVND (reference sequence). Trimming shortened V by 3 bases and J by 2 bases, and 3 bases separated the two germline ends. This CDR3 has 12 residues. The CDR3 here is CASSMSTDTQYF. The CDR3 DNA follows: TGTGCCAGTAGTATGTCCACAGATACGCAGTATTTT.

The chain recombines TRBV11-3 with TRBJ2-1; D is unresolved. Between the trimmed V and J ends, which lost 6 bases and 6 bases, there was a span of 18 bases. The CDR3 totals 15 residues. Germline CDR1 reads SGHNT; CDR2 reads YENEEA. CDR3: CASSYPPTCSNEQFF. CDR3 sequence (DNA): TGTGCCAGCAGTTACCCACCCACCTGTAGCAATGAGCAGTTCTTC.

The chain links TRBV30 to TRBJ2-3; a weak D match, TRBD1 (5 bases). CDR1 GTSNPN and CDR2 SVGIG come from the germline V gene (reference sequence). CDR3 size: 15 residues. With 0 bases removed from V and 2 bases from J, the gap between germline ends came to 12 bases. CDR3 DNA: TGTGCCTGGAGTGTAGGGGATACCTACACAGATACGCAGTATTTT. It translates to CAWSVGDTYTDTQYF.

The DNA of the CDR3 is TGCGCCAGCAGCCAAGACAGGGGAAGTAGGCAGCCCCAGCATTTT. It specifies CASSQDRGSRQPQHF. The chain combines TRBV4-1 with TRBJ1-5; D may be TRBD1 (6 bases). CDR3 length equals 15 residues. Germline CDR1 reads MGHRA; CDR2 reads YSYEKL. V was pared by 0 bases and J by 7 bases, with 13 bases between.

The CDR3 sequence: CASSGLGWAGNNEQFF. In nucleotides, the CDR3 is TGCGCCAGCAGTGGGCTTGGCTGGGCGGGAAACAATGAGCAGTTCTTC. The chain is built from TRBV10-1 and TRBJ2-1; weak D call: TRBD2 (6 bases). V lost 4 bases, J lost 5 bases, and 18 bases lay in between. The CDR3 is made up of 16 amino acids. The germline gives CDR1 WNHNN, CDR2 SYGVQD (reference sequence).

The chain recombines TRBV28 with TRBJ2-7, with D maybe TRBD1 (7 bases). Germline CDR1 reads MDHEN; CDR2 reads SYDVKM. V lost 6 bases and J 4 bases, leaving 19 bases between the germline ends. The CDR3 has 15 residues. CDR3 in amino acids: CASSEMQGGSYEQYF. CDR3 DNA sequence: TGTGCCAGCAGCGAAATGCAGGGGGGCTCGTACGAGCAGTACTTC.

The chain links TRBV28 to TRBJ2-3; a possible D gene is TRBD2 (7 bases). Germline CDR1 and CDR2: MDHEN and SYDVKM. Trimming took 5 bases from V and 1 from J, leaving 28 bases between them. The CDR3 covers 20 residues. The CDR3 loop is CASSPRAGWGASTRTDTQYF. CDR3 nucleotides: TGTGCCAGCAGTCCCCGAGCGGGGTGGGGGGCATCGACACGCACAGATACGCAGTATTTT.

The chain recombines TRBV30 with TRBJ2-5, with 8 positions matching TRBD1. Germline V gene data show CDR1 as GTSNPN and CDR2 as SVGIG (reference sequence). This CDR3 is 13 amino acids long. V shed 4 bases, J shed 4 bases, and the junction held 5 bases outside the gene matches. As DNA, the CDR3 is TGTGCCTGGACAGGGGGCATGGGAGAGACCCAGTACTTC. Encoded protein: CAWTGGMGETQYF.

The chain combines TRBV28 with TRBJ1-5; D not certain. V was pared by 5 bases and J by 0 bases, with 11 bases between. Looked up from germline, CDR1 is MDHEN and CDR2 is SYDVKM. The CDR3 has 15 amino acids. The DNA of the CDR3 is TGTGCCAGCAGTCCGCCAGAATATAGCAATCAGCCCCAGCATTTT. Translation gives CASSPPEYSNQPQHF.

The J gene is TRBJ2-7, the V gene TRBV27; 12 nucleotides align to TRBD2. CDR1 is MNHEY and CDR2 is SMNVEV in the germline V gene (reference sequence). This CDR3 region has 15 residues. With V trimmed by 4 bases and J by 6 bases, 7 bases remained unmatched. The CDR3 protein is CASSYRLAGATEQYF. CDR3 coding DNA: TGTGCCAGCAGTTACAGACTAGCGGGAGCGACCGAGCAGTACTTC.

V usage is TRBV2 and J usage is TRBJ1-5, with D possibly TRBD1 on 5 matching bases. Trimming shortened V by 4 bases and J by 0 bases, and 7 bases separated the two germline ends. The V gene's germline CDR1 is SNHLY and CDR2 FYNNEI. The CDR3 spans 14 residues. The CDR3 DNA reads as TGTGCCAGCAGTGGGGGGAATAGCAATCAGCCCCAGCATTTT. Its translation is CASSGGNSNQPQHF. Full variable domain (outside the CDR3, taken from reference TRBV2 and TRBJ1-5): EPEVTQTPSHQVTQMGQEVILRCVPISNHLYFYWYRQILGQKVEFLVSFYNNEISEKSEIFDDQFSVERPDGSNFTLKIRSTKLEDSAMYFCASSGGNSNQPQHFGDGTRLSIL.

The chain is built from TRBV9 and TRBJ1-2; D is perhaps TRBD1 (5 bases). This CDR3 spans 13 amino acids. CDR1 and CDR2 (germline): SGDLS, YYNGEE. V was shortened by 1 base and J by 6 bases, with 10 bases between the two germline ends. CDR3 bases: TGTGCCAGCAGCGTACAGGGTTCGAATGGCTACACCTTC. The encoded protein is CASSVQGSNGYTF.